The source of this T cell receptor (beta chain) is a study of blood T cell repertoires in COVID-19. Study in general: The samples span acute and convalescent COVID-19 from the United States, Italy and Spain. PBMCs, B-cell-depleted T cells, or T cells were the source of the cDNA or gDNA that made up the material.

Study processing details: Scientists estimated how many nucleated cells there were by amplifying reference gene primers. Measured with immunoSEQ multiplex PCR; TCRdb has only the in-frame clones, and not every one. V, J and clone size reflect that table, while D and trimming were determined from the DNA. The sample yields over 85,000 clones, less than 75% seen once. Germline assignment: CDR1 MNHEY and CDR2 SVGAGI. Trimming took off 2 bases at V and 5 bases at J, with 13 bases between the two ends. The CDR3 has 15 residues. This TCR derives from a woman aged 55-70 years with acute or convalescent COVID-19. Sequences were obtained from peripheral blood. The chain employs TRBV6-5 and TRBJ2-1; D call uncertain. CDR3 sequence (DNA): TGTGCCAGCAGTTACGGGCTCCCCAGCCACAATGAGCAGTTCTTC. Its translation is CASSYGLPSHNEQFF.